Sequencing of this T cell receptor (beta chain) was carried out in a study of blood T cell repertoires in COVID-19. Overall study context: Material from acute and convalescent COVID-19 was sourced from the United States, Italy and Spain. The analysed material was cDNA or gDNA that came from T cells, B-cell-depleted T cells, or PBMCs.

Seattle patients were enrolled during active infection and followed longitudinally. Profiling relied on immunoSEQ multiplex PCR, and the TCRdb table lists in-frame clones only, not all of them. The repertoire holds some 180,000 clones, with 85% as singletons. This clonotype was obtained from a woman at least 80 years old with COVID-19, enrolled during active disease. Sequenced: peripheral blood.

CDR3 protein: CASSPSGRATDTQYF. For the CDR3, the DNA is TGTGCCAGCAGCCCAAGCGGGCGGGCCACAGATACGCAGTATTTT. This sequence joins TRBV7-3 and TRBJ2-3, with a tentative D call TRBD2 (6 bases). This CDR3 has 15 amino acids. From germline, CDR1 is SGHTA and CDR2 FQGTGA. V was shortened by 5 bases and J by 2 bases, with 14 bases between the two germline ends.